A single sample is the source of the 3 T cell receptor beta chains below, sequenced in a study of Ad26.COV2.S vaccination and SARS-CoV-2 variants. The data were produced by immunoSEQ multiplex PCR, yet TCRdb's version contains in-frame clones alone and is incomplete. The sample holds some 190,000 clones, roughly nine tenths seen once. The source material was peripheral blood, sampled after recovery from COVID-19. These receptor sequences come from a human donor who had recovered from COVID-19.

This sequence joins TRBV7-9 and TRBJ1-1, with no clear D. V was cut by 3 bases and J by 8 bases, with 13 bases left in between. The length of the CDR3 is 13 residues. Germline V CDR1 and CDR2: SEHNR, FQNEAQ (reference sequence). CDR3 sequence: CASSFFLEGEAFF. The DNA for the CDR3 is TGTGCCAGCAGCTTCTTTCTCGAGGGCGAAGCTTTCTTT.

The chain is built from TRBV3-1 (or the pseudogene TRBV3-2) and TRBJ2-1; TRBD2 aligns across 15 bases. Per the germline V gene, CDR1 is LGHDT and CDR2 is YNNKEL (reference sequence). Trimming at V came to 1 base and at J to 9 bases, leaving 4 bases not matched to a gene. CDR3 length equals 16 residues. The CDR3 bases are TGTGCCAGCAGCCAAGGGACTAGCGGGAGGGCGAGTGAGCAGTTCTTC. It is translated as CASSQGTSGRASEQFF.

For the CDR3, the DNA is TGTGCCAGCAGCTTAGATCGACTAGCGGGGAACAATGAGCAGTTCTTC. The encoded protein is CASSLDRLAGNNEQFF. This chain joins TRBV11-3 and TRBJ2-1; 11 bases are a match to TRBD2. Germline V gene data show CDR1 as SGHNT and CDR2 as YENEEA. The V and J ends lost 0 bases and 5 bases, in that order; junction bases with no gene match: 3. CDR3 size: 16 residues.